The rows below give T cell receptor beta chains drawn from one sample of a study of T cell responses to AZD1222 COVID-19 vaccine. Method: immunoSEQ multiplex PCR; TCRdb's copy keeps in-frame clones and lacks some. The table records some 180,000 clones, roughly 92% of them present only once. Sequencing used peripheral blood, obtained on day 0 of AZD1222 vaccination. Receptors were obtained from an adult in good health. CDR3s leave out the opening cysteine and the closing phenylalanine or tryptophan. The D gene is left open where the match is weak. Expanded clones get a size class; other rows say once, few or many, or leave the size out.

abundance	len	v_gene	d_gene	j_gene	CDR3aa
-	15	TRBV21-1	-	TRBJ1-6	ASSEKTGTIYNSPLH
-	13	TRBV28	-	TRBJ1-6	ASSPLQGGNSPLH
-	13	TRBV19	-	TRBJ1-2	ASSKTGPRIYGYT
-	12	TRBV3-1/TRBV3-2	-	TRBJ2-5	ASSPRDYQETQY
-	13	TRBV5-1	-	TRBJ1-4	ASSLGGATNEKLF
-	12	TRBV19	TRBD2	TRBJ2-1	ARDHGTSRNEQF
-	15	TRBV14	-	TRBJ1-3	ASSQFVGASSGNTIY
-	11	TRBV6-2/TRBV6-3	-	TRBJ2-5	ASSYGAAGTQY
-	14	TRBV19	TRBD1	TRBJ1-2	ASSIGNTGGGIGYT
-	10	TRBV2	TRBD2	TRBJ2-5	ASKRDSETQY
-	11	TRBV5-1	-	TRBJ1-1	ASSLGGNTEAF
-	12	TRBV29-1	-	TRBJ1-1	SVEGRRSDTEAF
-	16	TRBV2	TRBD1	TRBJ1-5	ASSVRRTGNDLDQPQH
-	11	TRBV29-1	TRBD2	TRBJ2-5	SVLWGGQETQY
-	13	TRBV19	-	TRBJ1-5	ASSRQDYSNQPQH
-	15	TRBV5-6	TRBD1	TRBJ2-7	ASSLGSLGQGVYEQY
-	9	TRBV20-1	-	TRBJ2-7	SAPGLREQY
once	12	TRBV19	-	TRBJ1-2	ASSIWGRGYGYT
-	13	TRBV6-1	-	TRBJ2-1	ASSDSGRPKMEQF
-	12	TRBV30	TRBD2	TRBJ2-2	AWSRGLAPGELF
-	11	TRBV19	-	TRBJ2-7	ASSTNRGAEQY
-	12	TRBV2	-	TRBJ2-7	ASSEWAAPGEQY
-	14	TRBV7-2	TRBD2	TRBJ2-5	ASSLRASGSLGTQY
-	11	TRBV5-4	TRBD1	TRBJ2-3	ASRDRSSDTQY
-	10	TRBV12-3/TRBV12-4	-	TRBJ1-5	ASRDAGQPQH
few	13	TRBV21-1	-	TRBJ1-2	ASSKGRGSGYGYT
-	11	TRBV11-2	-	TRBJ1-2	ASSPQDNYGYT
-	17	TRBV18	-	TRBJ2-6	ASSQVSGQSPSGANVLT
few	11	TRBV27	-	TRBJ2-2	ASSYTSGRELF
-	14	TRBV7-9	TRBD2	TRBJ2-2	ASSSTSGGRTGELF
few	14	TRBV30	TRBD1	TRBJ1-6	AWGTLPGQGRVSLH
-	10	TRBV7-9	-	TRBJ1-1	ASSLWNTEAF
once	13	TRBV13	-	TRBJ2-2	ASSPGADFTGELF
-	14	TRBV18	-	TRBJ1-1	ASSLVQGAWSTEAF
-	13	TRBV3-1/TRBV3-2	TRBD1	TRBJ1-3	ASSHKGARGNTIY
-	13	TRBV7-3	-	TRBJ2-3	ASSPLGPARDTQY
-	15	TRBV27	TRBD1	TRBJ1-5	ASSLYGTGFSNQPQH
once	9	TRBV12-3/TRBV12-4	TRBD1	TRBJ1-1	ASRGQFEAF
-	14	TRBV14	TRBD2	TRBJ2-1	ASSQAGGRAGNEQF
-	15	TRBV5-1	-	TRBJ2-2	ASSQFVPGLNTGELF
-	11	TRBV19	TRBD2	TRBJ2-7	ASSMGLAGEQY
-	12	TRBV9	TRBD1	TRBJ1-6	ASSVGTGNSPLH
-	12	TRBV27	TRBD1	TRBJ1-1	ASSRQGGGTEAF
-	13	TRBV5-1	-	TRBJ1-1	ASSASGYPKTEAF
-	11	TRBV12-3/TRBV12-4	-	TRBJ1-3	ASRRGAGNTIY
-	12	TRBV7-9	TRBD2	TRBJ2-7	ASSLEGGFYEQY
-	12	TRBV30	-	TRBJ1-3	AWSAGRSGNTIY
-	11	TRBV3-1/TRBV3-2	-	TRBJ1-6	ASSRAGDSPLH
-	12	TRBV5-4	-	TRBJ2-2	ASSLEGGTGELF
once	10	TRBV12-3/TRBV12-4	-	TRBJ1-1	ASSADSTEAF
-	12	TRBV1	-	TRBJ2-7	TSSQVQGANEQY
few	11	TRBV12-3/TRBV12-4	-	TRBJ2-7	ATGRGQAYEQY
-	13	TRBV4-1	-	TRBJ1-1	ASSQDVGGTTEAF
-	10	TRBV6-5	-	TRBJ2-7	ATQRDSYEQY
-	11	TRBV20-1	TRBD1	TRBJ2-2	SASRQGTGELF
-	13	TRBV9	-	TRBJ1-5	ASSVADGRNQPQH
-	16	TRBV10-3	TRBD2	TRBJ2-5	AISESGTSGRRQETQY
-	11	TRBV12-3/TRBV12-4	-	TRBJ1-1	ASSLFGGLEAF
-	14	TRBV4-1	TRBD2	TRBJ2-1	ASSQTGTSGRNEQF